Shown below are 26 T cell receptor beta chains from a single sample sequenced in a study of blood T cells in healthy people across ages. The authors ran a second PCR of about 6 to 11 cycles using a sample-barcoded 5' primer and a J-beta primer mix. Each CDR3 protein gets one entry after TCRdb re-called the 5' RACE reads with MiXCR. In the table there are about 1.5 million distinct CDR3 sequences, 42% of which are singletons. Sequenced sample: blood. Source of these receptors: a woman under 30 in good health.

There are many counts of this clonotype. The gene calls are TRBV19 and TRBJ2-1; D might be TRBD2 (5 bases). Germline CDR1 reads LNHDA; CDR2 reads SQIVND (reference sequence). The CDR3 has 14 amino acids. Trimming took 5 bases from V and 4 from J, leaving 12 bases between them. CDR3 bases: TGTGCCAGTAGTGCCCGGACTGAGTACAATGAGCAGTTCTTC. Residues: CASSARTEYNEQFF.

This clonotype appeared many times. The chain has TRBV6-4 and TRBJ2-2; TRBD1 or TRBD2 may be the D gene (5 bases each). This CDR3 spans 13 amino acids. V was pared by 3 bases and J by 3 bases, with 5 bases between. CDR1 is MRHNA and CDR2 is SNTAGT in the germline V gene. The CDR3 spells CASSEGDTGELFF. For the CDR3, the DNA is TGTGCCAGCAGTGAGGGGGACACCGGGGAGCTGTTTTTT.

The chain uses TRBV12-3 or TRBV12-4 and TRBJ2-1; 13 bases are a match to TRBD2. The length of the CDR3 is 15 residues. With V trimmed by 6 bases and J by 5 bases, 4 bases remained unmatched. CDR3 sequence: CASSPTSGGNNEQFF. The CDR3 region has the DNA TGTGCCAGCAGCCCGACTAGCGGGGGGAACAATGAGCAGTTCTTC.

This clonotype was seen only a few times. V and J are TRBV4-2 and TRBJ1-5, with D uncertain. V was cut by 3 bases and J by 1 base, with 10 bases left in between. The CDR3 extends over 15 amino acids. Germline V CDR1 and CDR2: LGHNA, YNFKEQ. This CDR3 is CASSQTPGSNQPQHF. CDR3 sequence (DNA): TGTGCCAGCAGCCAGACTCCGGGAAGCAATCAGCCCCAGCATTTT.

V gene TRBV6-5 combines with J gene TRBJ2-2; 8 bases are shared with TRBD1. Germline trimming cut 7 bases from V and 6 bases from J; bases unmatched to any gene: 10. Germline V lookup: CDR1 MNHEY, CDR2 SVGAGI. CDR3 length: 15 residues. The CDR3 loop is CASKLGQGPAGELFF. In DNA form, the CDR3 reads TGTGCCAGCAAATTAGGACAGGGACCGGCCGGGGAGCTGTTTTTT.

V and J are TRBV19 and TRBJ1-1, with D unresolved. Germline V lookup: CDR1 LNHDA, CDR2 SQIVND (reference sequence). The CDR3 totals 13 residues. V was clipped by 4 bases and J by 0 bases, with 6 bases between them. CDR3 sequence: CASSNSVNTEAFF. DNA of the CDR3: TGTGCCAGTAGTAACTCAGTGAACACTGAAGCTTTCTTT.

On this clonotype itself: This may stem from a read error, because a much larger clone lies one nucleotide away. The chain links TRBV12-5 to TRBJ2-5; the D is unclear. CDR1 is LGHNT and CDR2 is FRNRAP in the germline V gene. The germline V and J ends were trimmed by 7 bases and 11 bases, with 20 bases remaining between them. The CDR3 totals 13 residues. The CDR3 protein is CASAANVWNEQYF. In nucleotides, the CDR3 is TGTGCTAGTGCGGCGAACGTTTGGAATGAGCAGTACTTC.

This chain links TRBV20-1 with TRBJ2-1, with 8 bases lining up with TRBD2. Losses at the gene ends were 5 bases for V and 5 bases for J; bases not matched to a gene: 11. This CDR3 comprises 15 residues. In germline, CDR1 is DFQATT, CDR2 SNEGSKA (reference sequence). The CDR3 here is CSAAAMAGGNNEQFF. The CDR3 DNA reads as TGCAGTGCTGCCGCTATGGCGGGGGGTAACAATGAGCAGTTCTTC.

This chain joins TRBV28 and TRBJ1-1; D is uncertain. Germline CDR1 reads MDHEN; CDR2 reads SYDVKM. Deletions cut 3 bases from V and 4 bases from J, with 15 bases between. The CDR3 is made up of 15 amino acids. DNA for the CDR3: TGTGCCAGCAGTTTCCTCGGCACCGCGGGCACTGAAGCTTTCTTT. Translating it yields CASSFLGTAGTEAFF. The entire variable domain, with the rest obtained from reference TRBV28 and TRBJ1-1, is as follows: DVKVTQSSRYLVKRTGEKVFLECVQDMDHENMFWYRQDPGLGLRLIYFSYDVKMKEKGDIPEGYSVSREKKERFSLILESASTNQTSMYLCASSFLGTAGTEAFFGQGTRLTVV.

This clonotype turned up a few times. The gene calls are TRBV9 and TRBJ2-1, with TRBD2 as a possible D gene (6 bases). Germline CDR1 SGDLS, CDR2 YYNGEE. V lost 2 bases and J lost 10, with 16 bases in between. CDR3 length: 14 residues. The CDR3 nucleotides read TGTGCCAGCAGCGTTAGGGCGGAGGGTAACGAGCAGTTCTTC. It translates to CASSVRAEGNEQFF.

Worth noting for this clonotype: One junction end does not reproduce the germline sequence, and a read error may be involved. The V and J genes are TRBV20-1 and TRBJ2-1; 8 nucleotides match TRBD1. This CDR3 is built from 14 residues. Looked up from germline, CDR1 is DFQATT and CDR2 is SNEGSKA (reference sequence). In DNA form, the CDR3 reads TGCGGTGCTAGAGACAGGGGCGCCTACAATGAGCAGTTCTTC. Amino acids: CGARDRGAYNEQFF.

This clonotype was detected once. The J gene is TRBJ1-2, the V gene TRBV7-2, with D tentatively TRBD1 (6 bases). This CDR3 spans 16 amino acids. V shed 2 bases and J shed 4 bases, with 17 bases lying between them. Germline assignment: CDR1 SGHTA and CDR2 FQGNSA. CDR3 in amino acids: CASSLMGGAHGYGYTF. CDR3 coding DNA: TGTGCCAGCAGCTTAATGGGGGGGGCTCACGGCTATGGCTACACCTTC.

The chain is built from TRBV5-1 and TRBJ2-5; 10 bases map to TRBD2. CDR3 length equals 15 residues. The germline V gene encodes CDR1 SGHRS and CDR2 YFSETQ. V dropped 5 bases and J dropped 3; count of bases not matched to a gene: 7. CDR3 sequence reads: CASSPRTSGKETQYF. CDR3 DNA sequence: TGCGCCAGCAGTCCGCGGACTAGCGGAAAAGAGACCCAGTACTTC.

This clonotype was detected ten times or more. V gene TRBV6-6 combines with J gene TRBJ1-2; D gene unclear. Germline CDR1 reads MNHNY; CDR2 reads SVGAGI (reference sequence). Trimming took 6 bases from V and 2 from J, leaving 10 bases between them. CDR3 size: 13 residues. This CDR3 is CASSPLSNYGYTF. The CDR3 coding sequence is TGTGCCAGCAGCCCCCTTTCGAACTATGGCTACACCTTC.

In its sample, this clonotype was seen a few times. The gene calls are TRBV6-5 and TRBJ1-5, with 10 nucleotides matching TRBD1. The CDR3 has 14 amino acids. J was trimmed by 6 bases and V by 7 bases; bases with no gene match: 6. CDR1 MNHEY and CDR2 SVGAGI come from the germline V gene. The chain's CDR3 is CASKETGGTQPQHF. The CDR3 DNA sequence: TGTGCCAGCAAAGAGACAGGGGGCACTCAGCCCCAGCATTTT.

The V gene is TRBV6-5, the J gene TRBJ2-1; perhaps TRBD2 as D (6 bases). The CDR3 is 17 residues long. Deletions cut 0 bases from V and 2 bases from J, with 14 bases between. The V gene's germline CDR1 is MNHEY and CDR2 SVGAGI. The CDR3 region has the DNA TGTGCCAGCAGTTACTCGGGACTGGGGAGCGCCTACAATGAGCAGTTCTTC. It encodes CASSYSGLGSAYNEQFF.

This clonotype came up a few times. This rearrangement joins TRBV12-5 to TRBJ1-6; no definite D call. Deletions cut 2 bases from V and 7 bases from J, with 9 bases between. The germline V gene has CDR1 LGHNT and CDR2 FRNRAP. This CDR3 is built from 14 residues. The chain's CDR3 is CASGLTSPNSPLHF. As DNA, the CDR3 is TGTGCTAGTGGTTTGACAAGTCCGAATTCACCCCTCCACTTT.

The chain joins TRBV28 to TRBJ2-1; perhaps TRBD1 as D (6 bases). The CDR3 is made up of 15 amino acids. CDR1 is MDHEN, CDR2 SYDVKM, per germline. With 6 bases removed from V and 10 bases from J, the gap between germline ends came to 22 bases. This CDR3 reads CASSNEDWTVYEQFF. For the CDR3, the DNA is TGTGCCAGCAGCAATGAGGACTGGACAGTCTACGAGCAGTTCTTC.

V gene TRBV20-1 combines with J gene TRBJ2-7; TRBD2 matches at 12 bases. J lost 0 bases, V lost 5 bases, and 5 bases had no gene match. CDR1 and CDR2 from the germline V gene are DFQATT and SNEGSKA (reference sequence). The CDR3 totals 15 residues. CDR3 region: CSAGLAGTSSYEQYF. Here the CDR3 DNA reads TGCAGTGCTGGACTAGCGGGAACGTCCTCCTACGAGCAGTACTTC.

This clonotype was seen at least ten times. The V call is TRBV4-3, the J call TRBJ2-6, with D perhaps matching TRBD1 or TRBD2 (5 bases each). The V and J ends lost 7 bases and 0 bases respectively, with 13 bases between them. CDR1 is LGHNA, CDR2 YSLEER, per germline. The CDR3 is 16 residues long. DNA of the CDR3: TGCGCCAGCAAACACTGGGGGAGCTCTGGGGCCAACGTCCTGACTTTC. Translated, it gives CASKHWGSSGANVLTF.

Concerning this clonotype: At one boundary the junction diverges from the germline segment, which might be a read error. The rearrangement links TRBV20-1 to TRBJ2-3, with 8 bases aligning to TRBD2. Germline-derived CDR1 and CDR2 are DFQATT and SNEGSKA (reference sequence). The CDR3 loop spans 17 amino acids. The CDR3 sequence: CSTRVGGGPPSTDTQYF. CDR3 DNA: TGCAGTACTAGAGTAGGCGGGGGGCCACCAAGCACAGATACGCAGTATTTT.

This clonotype appeared a few times. The chain carries TRBV2 and TRBJ2-6; 8 bases match TRBD1. There are 16 residues in the CDR3. V gave up 5 bases and J gave up 0 bases; unmatched junction bases: 3. The germline CDR1 and CDR2 sequences are SNHLY and FYNNEI. The CDR3 sequence is CASSKTGGSGANVLTF. CDR3 nucleotide sequence: TGTGCCAGCAGTAAAACAGGGGGCTCTGGGGCCAACGTCCTGACTTTC.

This clonotype has just a few counts. This chain uses TRBV25-1 with TRBJ2-7; no clear D. The CDR3 is 13 amino acids. CDR1 and CDR2 from the germline V gene are MGHDK and SYGVNS. V dropped 3 bases and J dropped 3 bases, with 9 bases sitting between them. The CDR3 nucleotides read TGTGCCAGCAGTGACGTCACGAACTACGAGCAGTACTTC. Amino acid sequence: CASSDVTNYEQYF.

The CDR3 loop reads CASHILAGGHNEQFF. CDR3 DNA sequence: TGTGCCAGCCATATCCTAGCGGGGGGGCACAATGAGCAGTTCTTC. The chain recombines TRBV2 with TRBJ2-1; TRBD2 aligns across 12 bases. This CDR3 has 15 residues. The junction had 7 bases not matched to a gene; V was cut back by 8 bases and J by 5 bases. CDR1 and CDR2 (germline): SNHLY, FYNNEI.

The chain recombines TRBV18 with TRBJ2-3; D unclear. The germline gives CDR1 KGHSH, CDR2 LQKENI. This CDR3 region has 14 residues. V lost 3 bases to trimming and J lost 0 bases, with 7 bases between them. CDR3 nucleotide sequence: TGTGCCAGCTCACCGCTAAAGAGCACAGATACGCAGTATTTT. Translating gives CASSPLKSTDTQYF.

The chain has TRBV20-1 and TRBJ2-5, with D hard to call. Deletions cut 1 base from V and 4 bases from J, with 19 bases between. In germline, CDR1 is DFQATT, CDR2 SNEGSKA (reference sequence). The CDR3 sequence is 16 residues long. In nucleotides, the CDR3 is TGCAGTGCTAGAGTTCCCTTAGAGCCGGTGGGAGAGACCCAGTACTTC. It yields the protein CSARVPLEPVGETQYF.